These T cell receptor beta chains were read from a single sample in a study of blood T cell repertoires in COVID-19. Some clones are missing from TCRdb's copy, which holds only in-frame ones; the method was immunoSEQ multiplex PCR. This sample has fewer than 300,000 clones, with approximately 82% found just once. Input material: peripheral blood. Every receptor here comes from a woman between 65 and 79 years old with active or convalescent COVID-19. Both conserved end residues are part of each CDR3. A D gene is named only where the DNA matches it firmly. Some rows mark clone size as missing; the rest say once, few, many or name a class of expanded clone.

v_gene: TRBV7-2; j_gene: TRBJ2-5; d_gene: NA; abundance: few; CDR3aa: CASSLYGGRETQYF; CDR3nt: TGTGCCAGCAGCTTATACGGGGGGCGGGAGACCCAGTACTTC
v_gene: TRBV7-2; j_gene: TRBJ1-3; d_gene: NA; abundance: NA; CDR3aa: CASSFGRAGGNTIYF; CDR3nt: TGTGCCAGCAGCTTTGGCAGGGCGGGAGGAAACACCATATATTTT
v_gene: TRBV2; j_gene: TRBJ2-7; d_gene: NA; abundance: few; CDR3aa: CASKAAERYEQYF; CDR3nt: TGTGCCAGCAAGGCAGCGGAGAGATACGAGCAGTACTTC
v_gene: TRBV18; j_gene: TRBJ1-6; d_gene: NA; abundance: NA; CDR3aa: CASCSGIESPLHF; CDR3nt: TGTGCCAGCTGCTCAGGGATAGAATCACCCCTCCACTTT
v_gene: TRBV5-1; j_gene: TRBJ2-1; d_gene: TRBD2; abundance: NA; CDR3aa: CASSWTSGDYNEQFF; CDR3nt: TGCGCCAGCAGCTGGACTAGCGGGGATTACAATGAGCAGTTCTTC
v_gene: TRBV6-6; j_gene: TRBJ2-1; d_gene: TRBD2; abundance: NA; CDR3aa: CASNGRGGRVDNEQFF; CDR3nt: TGTGCCAGCAATGGAAGGGGCGGGAGGGTTGACAATGAGCAGTTCTTC
v_gene: TRBV30; j_gene: TRBJ2-5; d_gene: NA; abundance: NA; CDR3aa: CAWEIGETQYF; CDR3nt: TGTGCCTGGGAGATCGGGGAGACCCAGTACTTC
v_gene: TRBV6-6; j_gene: TRBJ2-2; d_gene: NA; abundance: few; CDR3aa: CASSPPAEELFF; CDR3nt: TGTGCCAGCTCTCCCCCAGCGGAGGAGCTGTTTTTT
v_gene: TRBV21-1; j_gene: TRBJ1-5; d_gene: NA; abundance: NA; CDR3aa: CASSKYPHRQGNQPQHF; CDR3nt: TGTGCCAGCAGCAAGTACCCCCACCGACAGGGTAATCAGCCCCAGCATTTT
v_gene: TRBV5-1; j_gene: TRBJ1-4; d_gene: NA; abundance: NA; CDR3aa: CASRFGESEKLFF; CDR3nt: TGCGCCAGCAGGTTCGGGGAGAGTGAAAAACTGTTTTTT
v_gene: TRBV20-1; j_gene: TRBJ1-6; d_gene: NA; abundance: NA; CDR3aa: CSASDSGHYNSPLHF; CDR3nt: TGCAGTGCTAGTGATTCGGGACATTATAATTCACCCCTCCACTTT
v_gene: TRBV7-2; j_gene: TRBJ2-7; d_gene: NA; abundance: NA; CDR3aa: CASSLVAYSHEQYF; CDR3nt: TGTGCCAGCAGCTTAGTCGCGTACTCCCACGAGCAGTACTTC
v_gene: TRBV18; j_gene: TRBJ1-4; d_gene: NA; abundance: NA; CDR3aa: CASSPPGAGFEAKLFF; CDR3nt: TGTGCCAGCTCACCACCAGGGGCCGGGTTTGAGGCGAAACTGTTTTTT
v_gene: TRBV12-3/TRBV12-4; j_gene: TRBJ1-2; d_gene: TRBD1; abundance: NA; CDR3aa: CASSTGQVYGYTF; CDR3nt: TGTGCCAGCAGTACGGGACAGGTCTATGGCTACACCTTC
v_gene: TRBV18; j_gene: TRBJ2-7; d_gene: NA; abundance: NA; CDR3aa: CASSQQGYEQYF; CDR3nt: TGTGCCAGCTCACAACAGGGTTACGAGCAGTACTTC
v_gene: TRBV27; j_gene: TRBJ2-2; d_gene: TRBD1; abundance: NA; CDR3aa: CASRPGTGLTGELFF; CDR3nt: TGTGCCAGCAGACCGGGGACAGGGCTAACCGGGGAGCTGTTTTTT
v_gene: TRBV5-6; j_gene: TRBJ2-7; d_gene: NA; abundance: NA; CDR3aa: CASSALTRGFSYEQYF; CDR3nt: TGTGCCAGCAGCGCCCTAACTAGAGGGTTTTCCTACGAGCAGTACTTC
v_gene: TRBV2; j_gene: TRBJ1-2; d_gene: NA; abundance: NA; CDR3aa: CASSDQGAYGYTF; CDR3nt: TGTGCCAGCAGTGACCAAGGGGCCTATGGCTACACCTTC
v_gene: TRBV7-9; j_gene: TRBJ1-6; d_gene: NA; abundance: NA; CDR3aa: CASSLQGGFDSPLHF; CDR3nt: TGTGCCAGCAGCTTACAGGGTGGATTTGATTCACCCCTCCACTTT
v_gene: TRBV9; j_gene: TRBJ1-3; d_gene: NA; abundance: NA; CDR3aa: CASNRVAGNTIYF; CDR3nt: TGTGCCAGCAACCGGGTAGCTGGAAACACCATATATTTT
v_gene: TRBV3-1/TRBV3-2; j_gene: TRBJ2-1; d_gene: TRBD1; abundance: NA; CDR3aa: CASSPQGQGDQYEQFF; CDR3nt: TGTGCCAGCAGCCCGCAAGGACAGGGGGATCAATACGAGCAGTTCTTC
v_gene: TRBV10-1; j_gene: TRBJ2-2; d_gene: NA; abundance: NA; CDR3aa: CASSRRPGELFF; CDR3nt: TGCGCCAGCAGTAGGCGGCCCGGGGAGCTGTTTTTT
v_gene: TRBV2; j_gene: TRBJ2-2; d_gene: NA; abundance: NA; CDR3aa: CASSELATGELFF; CDR3nt: TGTGCCAGCAGTGAATTGGCCACCGGGGAGCTGTTTTTT
v_gene: TRBV29-1; j_gene: TRBJ1-2; d_gene: NA; abundance: NA; CDR3aa: CSVTAANYGYTF; CDR3nt: TGCAGCGTAACAGCAGCTAACTATGGCTACACCTTC
v_gene: TRBV7-2; j_gene: TRBJ2-3; d_gene: NA; abundance: NA; CDR3aa: CASSLVYQGGADTQYF; CDR3nt: TGTGCCAGCAGCTTAGTATATCAGGGCGGAGCAGATACGCAGTATTTT
v_gene: TRBV3-1/TRBV3-2; j_gene: TRBJ1-2; d_gene: NA; abundance: NA; CDR3aa: CASSVSGVGGYTF; CDR3nt: TGTGCCAGCAGCGTTTCAGGGGTCGGCGGCTACACCTTC
v_gene: TRBV3-1/TRBV3-2; j_gene: TRBJ1-3; d_gene: TRBD1; abundance: NA; CDR3aa: CASSRDRLSSGNTIYF; CDR3nt: TGTGCCAGCAGCCGGGACAGGTTGTCATCCGGAAACACCATATATTTT
v_gene: TRBV4-2; j_gene: TRBJ2-5; d_gene: TRBD2; abundance: NA; CDR3aa: CASSRGLAGEGYQETQYF; CDR3nt: TGTGCCAGCAGCCGAGGACTAGCGGGGGAAGGTTACCAAGAGACCCAGTACTTC
v_gene: TRBV27; j_gene: TRBJ2-5; d_gene: NA; abundance: NA; CDR3aa: CASSPNQDIRREETQYF; CDR3nt: TGTGCCAGCAGTCCGAACCAAGACATACGGAGGGAAGAGACCCAGTACTTC
v_gene: TRBV20-1; j_gene: TRBJ1-4; d_gene: NA; abundance: NA; CDR3aa: CSASGFGRGGSEKLFF; CDR3nt: TGCAGTGCTAGTGGGTTTGGTCGTGGGGGCAGCGAAAAACTGTTTTTT
v_gene: TRBV13; j_gene: TRBJ2-2; d_gene: NA; abundance: NA; CDR3aa: CASSLRLGDTGELFF; CDR3nt: TGTGCCAGCAGCTTGAGACTAGGGGATACCGGGGAGCTGTTTTTT
v_gene: TRBV6-1; j_gene: TRBJ1-2; d_gene: NA; abundance: few; CDR3aa: CASSEAPLPRGYTF; CDR3nt: TGTGCCAGCAGTGAAGCCCCCCTCCCCAGGGGCTACACCTTC
v_gene: TRBV7-6; j_gene: TRBJ2-6; d_gene: NA; abundance: NA; CDR3aa: CASQNPTGSGGANVLTF; CDR3nt: TGTGCCAGCCAAAACCCGACAGGTTCGGGTGGGGCCAACGTCCTGACTTTC
v_gene: TRBV11-2; j_gene: TRBJ1-2; d_gene: TRBD1; abundance: NA; CDR3aa: CASSWTTGDYGYTF; CDR3nt: TGTGCCAGCAGCTGGACTACAGGGGACTATGGCTACACCTTC
v_gene: TRBV6-5; j_gene: TRBJ2-1; d_gene: NA; abundance: NA; CDR3aa: CASSYHGSSYNEQFF; CDR3nt: TGTGCCAGCAGTTACCATGGTAGCTCCTACAATGAGCAGTTCTTC
v_gene: TRBV4-1; j_gene: TRBJ2-7; d_gene: NA; abundance: NA; CDR3aa: CASSQTGGGSYEQYF; CDR3nt: TGCGCCAGCAGCCAAACAGGGGGGGGCTCCTACGAGCAGTACTTC
v_gene: TRBV6-5; j_gene: TRBJ1-2; d_gene: NA; abundance: few; CDR3aa: CASSQDYGYTF; CDR3nt: TGTGCCAGCAGTCAGGATTATGGCTACACCTTC
v_gene: TRBV5-1; j_gene: TRBJ2-5; d_gene: TRBD2; abundance: few; CDR3aa: CASSSALAGGGETQYF; CDR3nt: TGCGCCAGCAGCTCCGCCCTAGCGGGAGGTGGAGAGACCCAGTACTTC
v_gene: TRBV10-3; j_gene: TRBJ1-5; d_gene: NA; abundance: NA; CDR3aa: CAISESGGGGDQPQHF; CDR3nt: TGTGCCATCAGTGAGTCAGGAGGCGGCGGGGATCAGCCCCAGCATTTT
v_gene: TRBV11-2; j_gene: TRBJ2-3; d_gene: NA; abundance: NA; CDR3aa: CASSLPGTDTQYF; CDR3nt: TGTGCCAGCAGCCTCCCCGGCACAGATACGCAGTATTTT
v_gene: TRBV30; j_gene: TRBJ1-4; d_gene: NA; abundance: NA; CDR3aa: CAGGRAYEKLFF; CDR3nt: TGTGCCGGAGGCCGGGCATATGAAAAACTGTTTTTT
v_gene: TRBV7-2; j_gene: TRBJ1-1; d_gene: TRBD1; abundance: NA; CDR3aa: CASSLTGDTEAFF; CDR3nt: TGTGCCAGCAGCTTAACAGGGGACACTGAAGCTTTCTTT
v_gene: TRBV12-3/TRBV12-4; j_gene: TRBJ1-2; d_gene: TRBD1; abundance: NA; CDR3aa: CASQRGHGYGYTF; CDR3nt: TGTGCCAGCCAAAGGGGGCATGGCTATGGCTACACCTTC
v_gene: TRBV5-1; j_gene: TRBJ2-7; d_gene: NA; abundance: NA; CDR3aa: CASSLSGLSYEQYF; CDR3nt: TGCGCCAGCAGCTTGTCAGGGTTGTCCTACGAGCAGTACTTC
v_gene: TRBV10-2; j_gene: TRBJ1-2; d_gene: TRBD1; abundance: NA; CDR3aa: CASSDRGNGYTF; CDR3nt: TGCGCCAGCAGCGACAGGGGCAATGGCTACACCTTC
v_gene: TRBV11-2; j_gene: TRBJ2-1; d_gene: TRBD2; abundance: NA; CDR3aa: CASSRLAGEGGSYNEQFF; CDR3nt: TGTGCCAGCAGCCGACTAGCGGGAGAGGGGGGCTCCTACAATGAGCAGTTCTTC
v_gene: TRBV11-2; j_gene: TRBJ1-1; d_gene: NA; abundance: NA; CDR3aa: CASSALGAMNTEAFF; CDR3nt: TGTGCCAGCAGCGCACTGGGAGCTATGAACACTGAAGCTTTCTTT
v_gene: TRBV3-1/TRBV3-2; j_gene: TRBJ1-4; d_gene: TRBD1; abundance: NA; CDR3aa: CASSLRTGTGYEKLFF; CDR3nt: TGTGCCAGCAGCCTACGCACTGGGACAGGTTATGAAAAACTGTTTTTT
v_gene: TRBV6-2/TRBV6-3; j_gene: TRBJ2-7; d_gene: NA; abundance: NA; CDR3aa: CASSSTAYEQYF; CDR3nt: TGTGCCAGCAGTTCGACAGCCTACGAGCAGTACTTC
v_gene: TRBV11-2; j_gene: TRBJ2-7; d_gene: TRBD2; abundance: NA; CDR3aa: CASSRLASGGLYEQYF; CDR3nt: TGTGCCAGCAGCCGGCTGGCTAGCGGGGGGCTCTACGAGCAGTACTTC
v_gene: TRBV29-1; j_gene: TRBJ2-1; d_gene: TRBD1; abundance: NA; CDR3aa: CSEDRVYNEQFF; CDR3nt: TGCAGCGAGGACAGGGTCTACAATGAGCAGTTCTTC
v_gene: TRBV27; j_gene: TRBJ1-6; d_gene: TRBD1; abundance: NA; CDR3aa: CASRKDRGRSPLHF; CDR3nt: TGTGCCAGCAGGAAGGACAGGGGGCGATCACCCCTCCACTTT
v_gene: TRBV18; j_gene: TRBJ2-3; d_gene: TRBD2; abundance: NA; CDR3aa: CASSPFSGGAYDTQYF; CDR3nt: TGTGCCAGCTCACCATTTAGCGGGGGGGCCTATGATACGCAGTATTTT
v_gene: TRBV7-9; j_gene: TRBJ2-1; d_gene: TRBD2; abundance: NA; CDR3aa: CASSLLAGGRVEQFF; CDR3nt: TGTGCCAGCAGCCTACTAGCGGGAGGAAGGGTTGAGCAGTTCTTC
v_gene: TRBV6-5; j_gene: TRBJ1-1; d_gene: NA; abundance: NA; CDR3aa: CASSGGRQRNTEAFF; CDR3nt: TGTGCCAGCAGCGGGGGACGGCAGAGGAACACTGAAGCTTTCTTT
v_gene: TRBV18; j_gene: TRBJ1-2; d_gene: NA; abundance: NA; CDR3aa: CASSPTRGRPYGYTF; CDR3nt: TGTGCCAGCTCACCAACGCGGGGGCGCCCCTATGGCTACACCTTC